Detailed here is one T cell receptor (beta chain). The antigen is not known. The sample is drawn from a study of graft-versus-host responses after intestinal transplantation. On the study more broadly: Isolated intestinal, liver-intestinal, or multivisceral transplants had been given to the recipients.

Libraries were prepared by immunoSEQ multiplex PCR; TCRdb keeps only in-frame clonotypes and omits some of them. The sample holds under 90,000 clones, 80% to 95% seen once. The CDR3 covers 13 residues. With V trimmed by 6 bases and J by 1 base, 2 bases remained unmatched. The germline V gene has CDR1 MNHNS and CDR2 SASEGT. The receptor's source is a human donor who was the organ donor for an intestinal transplant. The sequenced sample was unstimulated CD4+ T cells sorted from spleen or lymph node cells, obtained before transplant. The chain has TRBV6-1 and TRBJ1-1, with 7 bases matching TRBD1. The CDR3 loop is CASRRQGNTEAFF. CDR3 bases: TGTGCCAGCAGGAGACAGGGGAACACTGAAGCTTTCTTT.